The sequence of this T cell receptor beta chain was determined in a study of T cell responses to AZD1222 COVID-19 vaccine. Study-level results: There were vaccine-associated CD4 TCRs across spike, dominant at 160-218 and 743-854. There were mostly white British donors and more females than males, and clonal diversity was possibly underestimated.

Whether given at about 4 or about 12 weeks, second doses were pooled. In germline, CDR1 is KGHSH, CDR2 LQKENI. V lost 6 bases and J lost 0, with 12 bases in between. There are 15 residues in the CDR3. This clone is a singleton in its sample. Its antigen is as yet unknown. TCRdb's copy holds only in-frame clones and misses some; the assay was immunoSEQ multiplex PCR. The sample carries 80,000 to 100,000 clones, 90% to 95% recorded once. Here the sequenced sample was peripheral blood, taken 28 days after the second AZD1222 dose. The receptor was derived from an adult who received the AZD1222 COVID-19 vaccine. The V gene is TRBV18, the J gene TRBJ1-3, with no clear D. In nucleotides, the CDR3 is TGTGCCAGCTCCAACGGTTGGGACTCTGGAAACACCATATATTTT. Encoded protein: CASSNGWDSGNTIYF.